This T cell receptor beta chain came from a study of T cells in women clearing cervical HPV infection (dated by TCRdb to the late 2010s). Regarding the research as a whole: The cases were about 27 women with histologically confirmed HPV16-related CIN3 or worse, and 2 of these cases were invasive cancers. Among cases, blood sampling came a median of 149 days after lesion detection, with an interquartile range of about 85 to 230 days. In the parent cohort, 10,049 women aged 18 or older were enrolled in Guanacaste, Costa Rica, during about 1992 to 1994 and then followed for less than 8 years. Blood from cases was collected at the visit at which the lesion was first identified, whereas blood from controls was collected once infection was no longer detected. HLA typing was available for only a few women, so HLA type could not be excluded as a confounder. Cases and controls were matched on age within five years and on year of sample collection. Nested within Costa Rica's Guanacaste HPV Natural History Study, an exploratory proof-of-principle case-control study compared TCR repertoires across cervical HPV16 outcomes. The approximately 25 controls were women who cleared a single incident HPV16 infection within 12 months without developing precancer or cancer. As quality controls, five blinded duplicates were added to each group, bringing the total to roughly 60 samples made up of around 50 participants and 10 or so replicates. Cases had a median age of around 32 years and controls had a median age of about 41, with no significant differences in baseline characteristics. The full study reports these points: Lower TRBV6-7 relative abundance was observed in cases than in controls (roughly 0.12% versus 0.15%; Bonferroni P = 0.0008). Random forest classifiers that combined richness and V gene abundances separated cases from controls with an estimated AUC of 0.8 to 0.85. Across sequencing depths, CIN3+ cases showed significantly higher TCR repertoire richness than controls, but evenness did not differ between the groups. T-cell numbers per sample were unknown, so richness differences could reflect varying T-cell content rather than repertoire biology. Because of the cross-sectional design, the study could not determine whether the associations came before infection or resulted from infection, and neither effector/memory subsets nor HPV-specific T cells were isolated.

Every participant had a single incident cervical HPV16 infection, and prevalent HPV16 infections were excluded. Cervical HPV DNA was detected with MY09/MY11 PCR, and genotyping was done with dot-blot hybridization. Fifteen mL of heparinized blood was centrifuged, after which the buffy coat was aliquoted, frozen at -30 degrees C, and then stored at -80 degrees C. QIAGEN kits were used to extract genomic DNA from the buffy coat specimens. CDR1 and CDR2 were assigned from the germline V gene as SGDLS and YYNGEE. V trim: 3 bases; J trim: 4 bases; unmatched bases: 9. The cysteine opens and the phenylalanine closes a CDR3 of 15 amino acids. Part of the CDR3 DNA is given, 36 bases translated from base 1. With respect to this clone: It has no known antigen specificity. Read data end 3 residues before the CDR3 end; the end is taken from the germline J gene.

TCR beta CDR3 regions were amplified by multiplex PCR using the immunoSEQ assay from an average of approximately 1,200 ng genomic DNA per sample. The assay corrected primer bias using a complete synthetic TCR repertoire to establish an amplification baseline. The amplicons were sequenced on the Illumina platform. In the source study's methods: Sequences were error-corrected by clustering with frequency ratios and a modified nearest-neighbor algorithm, then analyzed in the immunoSEQ Analyzer with IMGT gene definitions. At each rarefaction depth, TCR richness and evenness were averaged across 20 rarefaction repeats, and any sample with fewer sequences than the depth was left out. Wilcoxon rank sum tests with FDR correction were used to compare V, D and J gene relative abundances between the groups. An intraclass correlation of around 96% for TCR richness and an average of about 73% across 65 to 80 gene segments were obtained from the blinded duplicates. Drawn from immuneACCESS, this table holds only the in-frame rearrangements with V and J called that TCRdb kept. Clones are partly lost; checked studies trace under half to an unresolved V gene and leave the rest unexplained. V and J calls and clone size are given by that table; D and trimming were obtained from the DNA. The sample table on file contains 25,000 to 35,000 clones. Approximately 2.8% of the sample is held by the ten biggest clonotypes.

This receptor chain uses TRBV9 and TRBJ1-1, and TRBD1 matches 7 of the central bases. This clonotype was sampled from a woman aged 18-69 years with a cervical HPV16 infection that either progressed to CIN3+ or cleared (not recorded which). Sequenced: blood buffy coat. CDR3 DNA, as far as it was read: TGTGCCAGCAGCGATGACAGGGCTGGCGGCACTGAA. The translation is CASSDDRAGGTE. The whole CDR3 protein is CASSDDRAGGTEAFF.